This T cell receptor (beta chain) came from a study of regulatory T cells in long-lasting Graves disease. Study results and caveats: Lower TCR diversity characterized persistent Graves' patients relative to newly diagnosed patients. Preferential use of TRBV28, TRBJ1-2 and TRBJ2-5 was seen in persistent disease. Not thyroid tissue but only peripheral blood was studied.

This clonotype was recorded at least ten times. Its antigen is not identified. Time point meaning: newly diagnosed GD, antithyroid drugs for less than 3 months. Making the TCR library involved RNA that had been extracted from PBMCs. Combining iRepertoire HTBI primers with Arm-PCR of CDR3 regions, the authors built TCR beta libraries. TCRdb processed the multiplex PCR reads anew with MiXCR; each CDR3 protein has one entry. The sample includes about 240,000 distinct CDR3 sequences, 20% of them seen just once. V trimming: 5 bases; J trimming: 3 bases; junction bases outside the gene matches: 8. The germline V gene has CDR1 SGHTA and CDR2 FQGNSA. CDR3 length: 16 amino acids.

This TCR was recovered from a female donor with Graves disease. Specimen: peripheral blood mononuclear cells (PBMCs), collected at new diagnosis, from a patient treated with antithyroid drugs. The chain is built from TRBV7-2 and TRBJ2-1; 9 nucleotides match TRBD2. This chain's CDR3 is CASSRRLAAFYNEQFF. CDR3 bases: TGTGCCAGCAGCCGTAGACTAGCGGCCTTCTACAATGAGCAGTTCTTC. Looking up the rest from reference TRBV7-2 and TRBJ2-1 gives the full variable domain: GAGVSQSPSNKVTEKGKDVELRCDPISGHTALYWYRQSLGQGLEFLIYFQGNSAPDKSGLPSDRFSAERTGGSVSTLTIQRTQQEDSAVYLCASSRRLAAFYNEQFFGPGTRLTVL.